The subject of this entry is one T cell receptor (beta chain). Original methodology: From reference gene primer amplification, estimates of nucleated cell counts were derived. TCRdb's table, derived via immunoSEQ multiplex PCR, lists solely in-frame clones and lacks some. Clonal size and the V and J genes are those of that table, whereas D and trimming came from the DNA. Here the sample spans around 200,000 clones, about nine tenths being singletons. This specimen comes from a study of blood T cell repertoires in COVID-19. V was trimmed by 7 bases and J by 4 bases, leaving 15 bases between them. The V gene's germline CDR1 is SGHRS and CDR2 YFSETQ. The CDR3 covers 14 residues.

The chain couples TRBV5-1 to TRBJ2-1, with no clear D. Sequenced: peripheral blood. This sequence originates from a man aged 80 or over with acute or convalescent COVID-19. In DNA form, the CDR3 reads TGCGCCAGCTCGGAAAGCGATCCATACAATGAGCAGTTCTTC. Translation: CASSESDPYNEQFF.